The rows below give T cell receptor beta chains drawn from one sample of a study of Tregs in tolerant kidney transplant recipients. The repertoire was sequenced with immunoSEQ multiplex PCR; TCRdb's copy has only in-frame clones and lacks some. The top ten clones hold around 0.68% of a sample with 200,000 to 300,000 clones, more than 65% of them seen once. Material: CD4+ T cells from blood. These receptors came from a human donor in good health. CDR3s include the opening cysteine and the closing phenylalanine or tryptophan. Each record gives: clone size, J gene, V gene, D gene, CDR3 DNA, CDR3 protein. D genes are given only for firm matches. Clone size is shown for a subset of rows, as once, few, many or a class of expanded clone.

NA TRBJ2-2 TRBV6-1 NA TGTGCCAGCAGTCGGGGGCTCAACACCGGGGAGCTGTTTTTT CASSRGLNTGELFF
NA TRBJ2-7 TRBV7-7 NA TGTGCCAGCAGCTTATTCCGACCGGTGGGAGTACACGAGCAGTACTTC CASSLFRPVGVHEQYF
NA TRBJ2-3 TRBV10-1 TRBD2 TGCGCCAGCAGTGATGGACTAGCGTACACAGATACGCAGTATTTT CASSDGLAYTDTQYF
NA TRBJ2-7 TRBV11-2 NA TGTGCCAGCAGCTTAGCCCGGGGAGGTGCCTACGAGCAGTACTTC CASSLARGGAYEQYF
NA TRBJ2-2 TRBV30 NA TGTGCCTGGAAGGAATGGGTCACCGGGGAGCTGTTTTTT CAWKEWVTGELFF
NA TRBJ1-5 TRBV15 NA TGTGCCACCAGCAGTTCAGCAGGGGTGGGTCAGCCCCAGCATTTT CATSSSAGVGQPQHF
NA TRBJ2-7 TRBV19 NA TGTGCCAGTACCGGGACATTAGGCTACGAGCAGTACTTC CASTGTLGYEQYF
once TRBJ2-6 TRBV4-1 NA TGCGCCAGCAGCCAAGATATGGCCGGGACTGGGGCCAACGTCCTGACTTTC CASSQDMAGTGANVLTF
NA TRBJ1-1 TRBV10-3 NA TGTGCCATCAGTGAGTCGGGGGAAAACACTGAAGCTTTCTTT CAISESGENTEAFF
once TRBJ1-6 TRBV30 NA TGTGCCTGGAGTGTAGGAGGCTCCTATAATTCACCCCTCCACTTT CAWSVGGSYNSPLHF
NA TRBJ2-3 TRBV6-5 NA TGTGCCAGCAGTTACTCGACTTCCGCAGATACGCAGTATTTT CASSYSTSADTQYF
NA TRBJ2-2 TRBV29-1 TRBD1 TGCAGCGTTGAAGAGGACAGGGGGAACACCGGGGAGCTGTTTTTT CSVEEDRGNTGELFF
NA TRBJ2-7 TRBV4-1 TRBD2 TGCGCCAGCAGCACACTAGCGGGTATCTCCTACGAGCAGTACTTC CASSTLAGISYEQYF
NA TRBJ1-1 TRBV5-1 NA TGCGCCAGCAGCTTGGGGACACCAGTTGAAGCTTTCTTT CASSLGTPVEAFF
NA TRBJ2-7 TRBV4-2 NA TGTGCCAGCAGCCAAGATGGTGCGGGGTACGTGTACGAGCAGTACTTC CASSQDGAGYVYEQYF
NA TRBJ1-2 TRBV19 TRBD1 TGTGCCAGTAGTATACGTGGGGCGGACAGGGCAGCCTATGGCTACACCTTC CASSIRGADRAAYGYTF
NA TRBJ1-6 TRBV4-1 NA TGCGCCAGCAGCCAAGTAGTAACAGGGAATTCACCCCTCCACTTT CASSQVVTGNSPLHF
NA TRBJ2-5 TRBV5-1 NA TGCGCCAGCAGCTTGGGAGCGGCCCAAGAGACCCAGTACTTC CASSLGAAQETQYF
NA TRBJ2-1 TRBV5-4 NA TGTGCCAGCAGCTTGGTCTTTGGCAATGAGCAGTTCTTC CASSLVFGNEQFF
NA TRBJ1-1 TRBV29-1 NA TGCAGCGTTGACCCCCCCGGGAGTAAGGACACTGAAGCTTTCTTT CSVDPPGSKDTEAFF